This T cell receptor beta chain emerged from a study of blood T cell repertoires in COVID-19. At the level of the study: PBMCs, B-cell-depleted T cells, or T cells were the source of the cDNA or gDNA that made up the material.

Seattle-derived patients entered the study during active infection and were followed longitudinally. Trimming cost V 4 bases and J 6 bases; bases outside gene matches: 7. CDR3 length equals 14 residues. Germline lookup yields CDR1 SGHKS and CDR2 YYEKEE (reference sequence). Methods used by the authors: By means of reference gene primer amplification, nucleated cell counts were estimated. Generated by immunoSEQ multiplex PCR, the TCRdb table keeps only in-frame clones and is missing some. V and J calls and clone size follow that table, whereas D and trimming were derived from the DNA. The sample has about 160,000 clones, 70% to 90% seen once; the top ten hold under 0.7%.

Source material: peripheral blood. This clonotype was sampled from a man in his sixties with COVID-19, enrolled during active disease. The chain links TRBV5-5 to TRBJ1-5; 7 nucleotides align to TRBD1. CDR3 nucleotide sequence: TGTGCCAGCAGCATAGACAGGGTGTCTCAGCCCCAGCATTTT. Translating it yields CASSIDRVSQPQHF.